This T cell receptor (beta chain) was recovered during a study of blood T cell repertoires in COVID-19. Enrollees, 18 to 89 years old, lived in fewer than 25 US areas. Cohorts were determined from participant-reported clinical history. The CDR3 sequence is 18 residues long. Germline V CDR1 and CDR2: SGHNT, YYREEE (reference sequence). Germline trimming cut 0 bases from V and 7 bases from J; bases unmatched to any gene: 10. Authors' processing steps: Cell counts per sample came from amplifying reference gene primers. Repertoires were generated with immunoSEQ multiplex PCR, while TCRdb's copy carries only in-frame clones and drops some. V and J calls and clone size are as listed in that table; D and trimming were resolved from the DNA. The table lists under 200,000 clones, around four fifths of them singletons.

The specimen was PBMCs or T cells enriched from blood (not recorded which). The rearrangement uses TRBV5-4 and TRBJ1-4; TRBD1 matches 12 bases. This TCR came from a woman aged 55-70 years who had recovered from COVID-19. Here the CDR3 reads CASSLGGQGAVTGEKLFF. DNA of the CDR3: TGTGCCAGCAGCTTGGGGGGACAGGGGGCCGTCACGGGTGAAAAACTGTTTTTT.